This entry describes one TCR beta chain. This clonotype was counted ten times or more. What this receptor recognizes is not known. No much larger clone is present one base from it, and per-base qualities are unavailable. This sample is drawn from a study of early T cells in non-severe SARS-CoV-2 infection (dated by TCRdb to about 2021). Context from the whole study: Because TCR sequencing relied on bulk RNA taken from unsorted whole blood, pairing of alpha and beta chains was not possible.

Overall study results and their limits: VDJdb matching was skewed toward anti-spike CD8 responses and likely underestimated virus-specific expansions by missing private and CD4 specificities.

Taken from the germline V gene (reference sequence), the CDR1 and CDR2 loops are DFQATT and SNEGSKA. The CDR3 runs 19 residues from the cysteine to the phenylalanine. Just the 57-base CDR3 DNA is kept, in frame starting at base 1. From V the trimming removes 2 bases and from J it removes 0 bases, while the gene matches leave 11 bases of the junction unaccounted for. The study was a case-control design nested within a healthcare worker cohort in London, UK, with weekly nasopharyngeal swab PCR tests and blood sampling. Between 23 and 31 March 2020, the week of the UK lockdown, healthcare workers were enrolled and then followed up weekly for as long as 16 weeks. The library was built by means of 5' RACE. The listed sequencing device is NextSeq 500. In the TCR library protocol, unique molecular identifiers were attached to individual cDNA molecules to correct for PCR bias and sequencing error. Both TCR alpha and beta chains were sequenced, and tight co-correlation was observed between alpha and beta sequence abundances in each sample. Processing in the source paper ran as follows. Decombinator V4 was used to perform V gene, J gene and CDR3 annotation of TCR sequences. TCRs were defined as expanded if a significant change between any two time points was detected under a Poisson model with p below 0.0001. TCR abundances were normalised to the total number of TCRs sequenced per sample and expressed as counts per million. TRAV1-2 paired with TRAJ12, TRAJ20 or TRAJ33 defined MAIT TCRs, while TRAV10 paired with TRAJ18 defined iNKT TCRs. VDJdb, accessed 1 November 2021, was searched for CMV, EBV and SARS-CoV-2 annotated TCRs, with TCRs annotated for multiple antigens excluded. TCRdb reran the public reads through fastp at Q25 and MiXCR, keeping productive beta chains. Duplicate CDR3 protein sequences are folded into a single record with the most common DNA and genes. What appears here as the V and J calls and clone size reflects TCRdb's work, not the paper's. The sample contains over 55,000 distinct CDR3 sequences, 8.5% to 9.5% of them found a single time. The ten largest clones add up to over 1% of the sample.

The V gene is TRBV20-1 and the J gene is TRBJ2-1; TRBD2 aligns with 12 central bases. This clonotype originated in an adult who was a healthcare worker with PCR-confirmed SARS-CoV-2 infection or an uninfected control (not recorded which). The sample consisted of whole blood. The encoded CDR3 is CSARKLAGGIRSSYNEQFF. The DNA reads TGCAGTGCTAGAAAGCTAGCGGGGGGGATCAGGAGCTCCTACAATGAGCAGTTCTTC.